The sample holds a few counts of the clone carrying this T cell receptor (beta chain). The sample originates from a study of blood T cell repertoires in COVID-19. Study-level background: Whether acute or convalescent, the COVID-19 samples came from the United States, Italy and Spain. PBMCs, B-cell-depleted T cells, or T cells provided the cDNA or gDNA that made up the material.

The length of the CDR3 is 15 residues. Per the germline V gene, CDR1 is MNHEY and CDR2 is SMNVEV (reference sequence). Trimming cost V 5 bases and J 0 bases, with 11 bases left between them. Produced via immunoSEQ multiplex PCR; TCRdb's table is partial and in-frame only. Of 250,000 or so clones in the sample, approximately 82% were seen once. The chain carries TRBV27 and TRBJ1-3, with a possible D match to TRBD1 (6 bases). This TCR was recovered from a man in his forties who had recovered from COVID-19. Material for sequencing was peripheral blood. The CDR3 bases are TGTGCCAGCAGTAGAACCAGGGGCTCTGGAAACACCATATATTTT. Translated, it gives CASSRTRGSGNTIYF.